The 13 T cell receptor beta chains listed next were all sequenced from one sample in a study of T cells expressing NK-cell markers. TCRdb reprocessed the 5' RACE reads and reports one entry per CDR3 protein, with no DNA. The sample table includes 350,000 to 450,000 distinct CDR3 sequences. The sequencing input was blood T cells: a sorted CD56 or NKG2C T cell subset, CD4+ or CD8+ T cells, or bulk PBMC T cells (not recorded which). The source is a man aged 18-75 years in good health.

V and J are TRBV12-3 or TRBV12-4 and TRBJ2-5. This CDR3 is 12 amino acids long. CDR3 in amino acids: CASSLGGRGQYF.

The rearrangement uses TRBV27 and TRBJ1-1; the D call of TRBD1 rests on TCRdb alone, since no DNA is present to check it. The CDR3 is made up of 16 amino acids. Germline loops: CDR1 MNHEY, CDR2 SMNVEV (reference sequence). The CDR3 protein is CASSPGRGAGDTEAFF.

The V call is TRBV6-1, the J call TRBJ1-3; without DNA, the TCRdb call of TRBD1 cannot be checked. Germline CDR1 is MNHNS and CDR2 is SASEGT. CDR3 length: 14 amino acids. The CDR3 loop is CASSATGSGNTIYF.

This chain uses TRBV5-1 with TRBJ1-6; the D call from TCRdb, TRBD1, cannot be confirmed without DNA. This CDR3 has 16 amino acids. Germline V gives CDR1 SGHRS, CDR2 YFSETQ. This chain's CDR3 is CASSLEAGTFNSPLHF.

The V call is TRBV19, the J call TRBJ2-7; the TCRdb D gene call, TRBD2, has no DNA to confirm it. The CDR3 covers 15 residues. Germline V gene data show CDR1 as LNHDA and CDR2 as SQIVND (reference sequence). Here the CDR3 reads CASSQRGGYGYEQYF.

V is TRBV20-1 and J is TRBJ2-1; with no DNA, the TCRdb D assignment of TRBD2 cannot be verified. This CDR3 is built from 18 residues. Germline CDR1 is DFQATT and CDR2 is SNEGSKA (reference sequence). CDR3 amino acids: CSANPGTSGGSSYNEQFF.

The chain is built from TRBV7-2 and TRBJ2-3; checking the TCRdb D call of TRBD1 is not possible without DNA. Germline CDR1 reads SGHTA; CDR2 reads FQGNSA. The CDR3 length is 15 residues. The CDR3 here is CASSSRTGDQDTQYF.

The chain combines TRBV9 with TRBJ2-1. CDR1 and CDR2 (germline): SGDLS, YYNGEE. The CDR3 contains 14 residues. The CDR3 reads CASSVVGSDNEQFF.

The chain couples TRBV5-1 to TRBJ1-5; the D call from TCRdb, TRBD1, cannot be confirmed without DNA. This CDR3 is built from 16 residues. Germline CDR1 SGHRS, CDR2 YFSETQ. The CDR3 spells CASSLKGDRIYQPQHF. The whole variable domain, filled in from reference TRBV5-1 and TRBJ1-5, reads KAGVTQTPRYLIKTRGQQVTLSCSPISGHRSVSWYQQTPGQGLQFLFEYFSETQRNKGNFPGRFSGRQFSNSRSEMNVSTLELGDSALYLCASSLKGDRIYQPQHFGDGTRLSIL.

The chain carries TRBV7-3 and TRBJ2-3; the D call of TRBD2 rests on TCRdb alone, since no DNA is present to check it. Per the germline V gene, CDR1 is SGHTA and CDR2 is FQGTGA. The CDR3 is 16 residues long. CDR3 region: CASSFLSGGASDTQYF.

This chain uses TRBV6-1 with TRBJ2-7; no DNA is available, so the TRBD1 call from TCRdb remains unchecked. The CDR3 has 12 amino acids. Germline V gene lookup returns CDR1 MNHNS and CDR2 SASEGT. CDR3: CASMGVLYEQYF.

V usage is TRBV30 and J usage is TRBJ1-4; TCRdb's assignment of TRBD1 cannot be checked, as there is no DNA. Germline V gene lookup returns CDR1 GTSNPN and CDR2 SVGIG (reference sequence). The CDR3 sequence is 13 residues long. CDR3: CAWSGTVNEKLFF. Full variable domain (rest looked up from reference TRBV30 and TRBJ1-4): SQTIHQWPATLVQPVGSPLSLECTVEGTSNPNLYWYRQAAGRGLQLLFYSVGIGQISSEVPQNLSASRPQDRQFILSSKKLLLSDSGFYLCAWSGTVNEKLFFGSGTQLSVL.

The chain has TRBV7-9 and TRBJ2-3; TCRdb returns TRBD1, unconfirmable since there is no DNA. Germline V gene data show CDR1 as SEHNR and CDR2 as FQNEAQ (reference sequence). This CDR3 is 15 amino acids long. CDR3 sequence reads: CASSLGAGGVDTQYF.